Following are 5 T cell receptor beta chains from one sample sequenced in a study of T cells in Graves' hyperthyroidism and ophthalmopathy. TCR beta CDR3 regions were amplified from RNA transcripts. The HTBI set primed first-round TCR CDR3 RT-PCR. TCRdb re-called the multiplex PCR reads with MiXCR, one entry per CDR3 protein. The sample lists 300,000 or so distinct CDR3 sequences; 21% were seen once. Sequenced material: blood. These receptors came from a woman aged 50 to 60 with Graves' hyperthyroidism.

This clonotype showed up many times. V gene TRBV3-1 combines with J gene TRBJ2-5, with unresolved D. Germline V gene lookup returns CDR1 LGHDT and CDR2 YNNKEL (reference sequence). This CDR3 has 11 residues. Trimming shortened V by 3 bases and J by 2 bases, and 1 base separated the two germline ends. CDR3 residues: CASSHQETQYF. The CDR3 region has the DNA TGTGCCAGCAGCCATCAAGAGACCCAGTACTTC.

The sample holds many counts of this clonotype. The chain couples TRBV6-5 to TRBJ1-1; perhaps TRBD1 as D (6 bases). With 0 bases removed from V and 4 bases from J, the gap between germline ends came to 12 bases. Germline CDR1 MNHEY, CDR2 SVGAGI. This CDR3 is 15 amino acids long. This chain's CDR3 is CASSYSRGHSTEAFF. CDR3 in DNA: TGTGCCAGCAGTTACTCTCGGGGGCATAGCACTGAAGCTTTCTTT.

The CDR3 region is CASSFTSSGTGPEKLFF. The CDR3 DNA follows: TGTGCCAGCAGCTTTACTTCTTCTGGTACGGGGCCAGAAAAACTGTTTTTT. The rearrangement uses TRBV7-9 and TRBJ1-4; tentative D call: TRBD1 (5 bases). V was shortened by 3 bases and J by 8 bases, with 22 bases between the two germline ends. The CDR3 spans 17 residues. Germline lookup yields CDR1 SEHNR and CDR2 FQNEAQ (reference sequence).

V is TRBV6-2 or TRBV6-3 and J is TRBJ2-3; TRBD1 agrees at 7 bases. V lost 8 bases to trimming and J lost 4 bases; unmatched junction nucleotides: 9. CDR3 length: 14 amino acids. The germline CDR1 and CDR2 sequences are MNHEY and SVGEGT. CDR3 region: CASADRDGADTQYF. The CDR3 coding sequence is TGTGCCAGCGCCGACAGGGATGGAGCAGATACGCAGTATTTT.

This clonotype has at least ten counts. The chain has TRBV15 and TRBJ1-2; D is unclear. The germline V gene has CDR1 LNHNV and CDR2 YYDKDF (reference sequence). V was trimmed by 1 base and J by 3 bases, leaving 12 bases between them. The CDR3 spans 15 residues. The CDR3 spells CATSRVKTVYYGYTF. CDR3 in DNA: TGTGCCACCAGCAGAGTTAAGACGGTATACTATGGCTACACCTTC.